The clone carrying this T cell receptor beta chain occurred once. As yet, its antigen is unknown. With 60 Vbeta and 13 Jbeta primers, the PCR was carried out. In the authors' workflow: In a later analysis, the count reached some 75 million unique TCR beta chains, with roughly 11 million shared. TCRdb's copy holds only in-frame clones and misses some; the assay was immunoSEQ multiplex PCR. The DNA was the basis for D and trimming; V, J and clone size are from that table. The table shows roughly 120,000 clones, with roughly four fifths occurring only once. The record originates from a study of cytomegalovirus exposure and HLA in healthy donors. The CDR3 totals 14 residues. Deletions cut 2 bases from V and 4 bases from J, with 9 bases between. In germline, CDR1 is KGHSH, CDR2 LQKENI. The study, taken as a whole, reports: Being productive about 90% or about 30% of the time was typical of most TCR beta V segments in an earlier analysis.

The chain links TRBV18 to TRBJ1-3; TRBD1 is a possible D gene (5 bases). This clonotype was obtained from a woman aged 50 to 60 in good health and CMV-seropositive. Sequencing was performed on PBMCs. This CDR3 is CASSPGQSGNTIYF. CDR3 DNA: TGTGCCAGCTCACCAGGACAATCGGGAAACACCATATATTTT.